This T cell receptor beta chain comes out of a study of CD8 T cells in ankylosing spondylitis. The CDR3 runs to 16 residues. V lost 3 bases to trimming and J lost 3 bases; unmatched junction nucleotides: 9. CDR1 and CDR2 (germline): SGHRS, YFSETQ. TCRdb re-derived calls from the 5' RACE reads in MiXCR, one entry per CDR3 protein. The sample has 300,000 to 350,000 distinct CDR3 sequences, approximately 10% seen once; the top ten hold roughly 9%. This clonotype occurred many times. Sequencing was done on a sample of blood, either unsorted or a sorted T cell fraction (not recorded which). The chain links TRBV5-1 to TRBJ1-1, with 9 bases aligning to TRBD1. The TCR originated in a female donor with ankylosing spondylitis or in good health (not recorded which). CDR3 loop: CASSSWTGAEDTEAFF. Written as DNA, the CDR3 is TGCGCCAGCAGCTCCTGGACAGGGGCGGAGGACACTGAAGCTTTCTTT.